This T cell receptor beta chain was identified during a study of CD8 T cells in Susac syndrome. Study-level results: TCR sequencing and HLA analysis covered a relatively small number of individuals.

RNA, at about 0.5 to 1 ug, was reverse transcribed with random hexamers. TCRdb re-derived calls from the immunoSEQ multiplex PCR reads in MiXCR, one entry per CDR3 protein. The sample yields more than 85,000 distinct CDR3 sequences, around 97% seen once. To note about this clonotype: The antigen is not known.

Germline lookup yields CDR1 MGHRA and CDR2 YSYEKL. The CDR3 covers 17 residues. V shed 0 bases, J shed 3 bases, and the junction held 8 bases outside the gene matches. Sequencing targeted TCR beta in blood CD8+ and CD4+ T cells. The V and J genes are TRBV4-1 and TRBJ2-1, with TRBD2 matching over 7 bases. This clonotype was obtained from a human donor in good health. What was sequenced was CD4+ T cells from PBMCs. The CDR3 protein is CASSQEFGGSFYNEQFF. CDR3 sequence (DNA): TGCGCCAGCAGCCAAGAATTCGGGGGGTCCTTCTACAATGAGCAGTTCTTC.